This TCR beta chain was found in a study of shared clonotypes between healthy human individuals. Study-level points and caveats: Larger richness was generally estimated for naive than memory subsets.

This CDR3 region has 15 residues. Germline loops: CDR1 SGHAT, CDR2 FQNNGV. V trimming: 5 bases; J trimming: 5 bases; junction bases outside the gene matches: 10. The assay was carried out at the deep level. Assay used: immunoSEQ multiplex PCR; TCRdb lists only in-frame clones, some missing. Among roughly 650,000 clones, around 96% were seen once, and the ten largest hold around 0.1%. Naive CD8 cells lacked CD45RO, underwent positive selection for CCR7 and left out terminally differentiated effector memory CD45RA+ cells. About this clone itself: Its antigen is unidentified.

The clonotype comes from a woman aged 25 to 45 in good health. This chain connects TRBV11-2 to TRBJ2-5, with 8 bases matching TRBD2. Sequenced input: naive CD8+ T cells sorted from blood. The CDR3 protein is CASSPIGGVAETQYF. The CDR3, as DNA: TGTGCCAGCAGCCCAATCGGGGGGGTCGCGGAGACCCAGTACTTC.